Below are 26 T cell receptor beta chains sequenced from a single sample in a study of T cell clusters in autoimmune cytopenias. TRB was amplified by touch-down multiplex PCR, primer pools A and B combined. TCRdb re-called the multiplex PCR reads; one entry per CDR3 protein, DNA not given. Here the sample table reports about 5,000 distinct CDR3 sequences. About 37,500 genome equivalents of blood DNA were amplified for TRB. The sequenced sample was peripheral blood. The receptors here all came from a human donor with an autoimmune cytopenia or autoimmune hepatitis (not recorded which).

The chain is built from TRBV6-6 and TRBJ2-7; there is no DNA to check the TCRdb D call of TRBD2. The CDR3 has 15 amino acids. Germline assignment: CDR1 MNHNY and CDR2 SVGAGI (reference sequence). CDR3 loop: CASSGTSGGPGEQYF.

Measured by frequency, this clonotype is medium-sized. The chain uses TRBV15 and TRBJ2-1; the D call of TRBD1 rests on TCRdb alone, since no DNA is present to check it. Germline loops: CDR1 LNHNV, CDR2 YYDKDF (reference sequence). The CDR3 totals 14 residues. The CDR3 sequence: CATSEWTGKNEQFF.

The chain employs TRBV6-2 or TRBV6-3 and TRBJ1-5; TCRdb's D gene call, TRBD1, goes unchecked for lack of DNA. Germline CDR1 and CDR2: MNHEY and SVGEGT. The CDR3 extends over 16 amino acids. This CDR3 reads CASRRTGTGGNQPQHF.

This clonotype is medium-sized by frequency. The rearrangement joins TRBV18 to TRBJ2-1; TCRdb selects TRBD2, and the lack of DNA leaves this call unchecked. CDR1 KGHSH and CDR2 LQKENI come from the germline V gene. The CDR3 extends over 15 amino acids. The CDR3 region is CASSPPGLAGGEQFF.

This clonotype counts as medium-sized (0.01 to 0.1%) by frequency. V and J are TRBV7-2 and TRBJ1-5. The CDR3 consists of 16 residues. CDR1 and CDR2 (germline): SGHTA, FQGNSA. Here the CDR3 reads CASSLTGTYSNQPQHF.

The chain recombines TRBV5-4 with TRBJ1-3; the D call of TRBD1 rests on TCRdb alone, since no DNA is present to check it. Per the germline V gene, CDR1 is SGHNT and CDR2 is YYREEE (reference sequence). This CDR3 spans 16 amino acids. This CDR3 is CASSPRTALSGNTIYF.

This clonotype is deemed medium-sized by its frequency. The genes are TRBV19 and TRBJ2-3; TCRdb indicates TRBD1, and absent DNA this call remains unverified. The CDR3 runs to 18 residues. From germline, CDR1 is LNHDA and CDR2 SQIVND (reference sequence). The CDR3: CASSTAPPRVGDTDTQYF.

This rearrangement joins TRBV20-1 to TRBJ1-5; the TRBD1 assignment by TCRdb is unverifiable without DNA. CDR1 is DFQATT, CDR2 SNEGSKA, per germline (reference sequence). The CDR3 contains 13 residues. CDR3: CSTPGGGNQPQHF.

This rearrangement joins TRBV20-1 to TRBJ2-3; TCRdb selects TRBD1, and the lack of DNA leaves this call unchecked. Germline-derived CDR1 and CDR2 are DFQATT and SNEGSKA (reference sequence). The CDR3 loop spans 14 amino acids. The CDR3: CSARQQGLPDTQYF.

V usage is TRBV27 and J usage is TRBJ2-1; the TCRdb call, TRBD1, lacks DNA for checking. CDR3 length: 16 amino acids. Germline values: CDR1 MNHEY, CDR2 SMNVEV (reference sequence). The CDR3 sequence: CASSLWGGATYNEQFF.

CDR3 loop: CASSLSGARPEQYF. The V gene is TRBV6-5, the J gene TRBJ2-7; TCRdb lists TRBD1, though no DNA is available to test this call. CDR1 and CDR2 (germline): MNHEY, SVGAGI. This CDR3 is built from 14 residues.

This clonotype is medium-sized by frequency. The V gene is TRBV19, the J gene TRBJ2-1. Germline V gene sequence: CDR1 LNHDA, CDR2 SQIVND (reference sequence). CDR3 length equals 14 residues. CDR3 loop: CASHPTFPYNEQFF.

The CDR3: CASSPGLAGPDTQYF. The V gene is TRBV27, the J gene TRBJ2-3; TCRdb designates TRBD2, a call that cannot be tested without DNA. CDR1 and CDR2 (germline): MNHEY, SMNVEV (reference sequence). CDR3 size: 15 residues.

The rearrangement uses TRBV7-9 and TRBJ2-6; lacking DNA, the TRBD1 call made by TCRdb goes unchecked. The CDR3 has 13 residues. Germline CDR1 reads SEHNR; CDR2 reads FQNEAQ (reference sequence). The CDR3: CAFIPPGANVLTF.

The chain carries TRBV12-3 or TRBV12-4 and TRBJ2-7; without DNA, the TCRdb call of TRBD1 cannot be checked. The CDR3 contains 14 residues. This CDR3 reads CARRGGGDSYEQYF.

CDR3: CATSDNRGQNEKLFF. This chain joins TRBV24-1 and TRBJ1-4; TCRdb names TRBD1, which stays unverified in the absence of DNA. The CDR3 sequence is 15 residues long. Germline CDR1 is KGHDR and CDR2 is SFDVKD.

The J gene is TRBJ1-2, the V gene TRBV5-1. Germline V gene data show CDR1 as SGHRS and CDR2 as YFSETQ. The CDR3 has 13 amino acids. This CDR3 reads CASSPEGSYGYTF.

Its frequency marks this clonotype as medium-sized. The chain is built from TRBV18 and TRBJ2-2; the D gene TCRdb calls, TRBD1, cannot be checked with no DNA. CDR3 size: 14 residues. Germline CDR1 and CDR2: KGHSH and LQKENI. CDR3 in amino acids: CASSQGINTGELFF.

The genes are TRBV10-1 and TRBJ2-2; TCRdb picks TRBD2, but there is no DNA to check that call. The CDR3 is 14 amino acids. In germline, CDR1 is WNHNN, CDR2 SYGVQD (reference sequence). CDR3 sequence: CASSLTGPPGELFF.

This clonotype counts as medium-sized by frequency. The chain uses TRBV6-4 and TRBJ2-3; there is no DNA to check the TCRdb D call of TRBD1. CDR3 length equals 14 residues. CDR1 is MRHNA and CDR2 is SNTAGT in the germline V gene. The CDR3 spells CASSGTGDTDTQYF.

CDR3 sequence: CASSQVRPASIRDLNIQYF. The chain links TRBV4-2 to TRBJ2-4; the D call of TRBD2 rests on TCRdb alone, since no DNA is present to check it. The length of the CDR3 is 19 residues. Germline CDR1 LGHNA, CDR2 YNFKEQ.

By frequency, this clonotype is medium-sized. The CDR3: CASSYAREQYF. The J gene is TRBJ2-7, the V gene TRBV6-2 or TRBV6-3. The CDR3 consists of 11 residues. Germline CDR1 reads MNHEY; CDR2 reads SVGEGT.

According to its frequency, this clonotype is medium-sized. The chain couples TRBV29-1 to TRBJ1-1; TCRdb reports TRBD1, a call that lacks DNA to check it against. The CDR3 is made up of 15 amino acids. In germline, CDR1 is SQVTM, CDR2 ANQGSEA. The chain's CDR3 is CSAQGAGGGNTEAFF.

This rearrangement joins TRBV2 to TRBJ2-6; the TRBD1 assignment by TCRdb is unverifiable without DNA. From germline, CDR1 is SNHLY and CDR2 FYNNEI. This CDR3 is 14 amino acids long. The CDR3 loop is CATLTGAGANVLTF.

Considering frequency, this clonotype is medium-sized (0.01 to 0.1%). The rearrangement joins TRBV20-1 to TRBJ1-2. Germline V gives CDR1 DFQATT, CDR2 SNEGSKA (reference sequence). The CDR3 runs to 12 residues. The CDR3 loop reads CSAREDLYGYTF.

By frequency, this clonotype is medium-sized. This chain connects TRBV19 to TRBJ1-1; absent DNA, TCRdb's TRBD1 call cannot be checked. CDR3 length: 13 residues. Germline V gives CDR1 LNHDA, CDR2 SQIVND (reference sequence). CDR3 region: CASKDRGATEAFF.